These T cell receptor beta chains were read from a single sample in a study of cytomegalovirus exposure and HLA in healthy donors. Method: immunoSEQ multiplex PCR; TCRdb's copy keeps in-frame clones and lacks some. The data show 150,000 to 160,000 clones, 79% seen once. The sample consisted of PBMCs. All receptors derive from a man aged 25 to 40 in good health and CMV-seropositive. CDR3s leave out the opening cysteine and the closing phenylalanine or tryptophan. Each record gives: D gene, J gene, V gene, CDR3 protein. D genes are given only for firm matches.

. TRBJ2-1 TRBV4-2 ASSQEWGDYNEQF
TRBD2 TRBJ2-5 TRBV29-1 SVEGDSGRAWLGETQY
. TRBJ1-1 TRBV18 ASCKGGKTEAF
TRBD2 TRBJ2-5 TRBV6-1 ASSRTSGAQETQY
TRBD2 TRBJ2-7 TRBV6-6 ASRLGTSGSYEQY
. TRBJ1-1 TRBV10-3 AISEQGSYTEAF
. TRBJ1-3 TRBV29-1 SVGSSGNTIY
TRBD1 TRBJ1-6 TRBV6-5 ASSSWTGGYSPLH
TRBD2 TRBJ2-7 TRBV27 ASSSPSGRAYEQY
. TRBJ1-1 TRBV30 AWSAGQNTEAF
. TRBJ1-2 TRBV9 ASSVGTAGDYGYT
TRBD1 TRBJ1-4 TRBV25-1 ASSDDRVGEKLF
. TRBJ2-1 TRBV5-6 ASSLPPSNEQF
. TRBJ2-2 TRBV6-5 ASSIRTNTGELF
TRBD1 TRBJ2-7 TRBV6-1 ASLRGLNSYEQY
TRBD1 TRBJ2-5 TRBV6-5 ASSPPGGAQTQY
. TRBJ1-6 TRBV6-5 ASLRDRSNSPLH